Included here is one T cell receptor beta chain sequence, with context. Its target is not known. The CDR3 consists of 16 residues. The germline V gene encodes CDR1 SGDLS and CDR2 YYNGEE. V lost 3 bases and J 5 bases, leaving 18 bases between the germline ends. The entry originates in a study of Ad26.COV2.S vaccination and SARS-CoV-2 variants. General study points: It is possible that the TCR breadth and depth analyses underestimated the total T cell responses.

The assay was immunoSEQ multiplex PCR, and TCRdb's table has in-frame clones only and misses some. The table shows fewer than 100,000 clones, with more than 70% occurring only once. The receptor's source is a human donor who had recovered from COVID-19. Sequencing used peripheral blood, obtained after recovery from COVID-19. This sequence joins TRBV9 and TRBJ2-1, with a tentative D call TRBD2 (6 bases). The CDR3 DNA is TGTGCCAGCAGCGCCCAGGCCCTAGCGCTCAACAATGAGCAGTTCTTC. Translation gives CASSAQALALNNEQFF.